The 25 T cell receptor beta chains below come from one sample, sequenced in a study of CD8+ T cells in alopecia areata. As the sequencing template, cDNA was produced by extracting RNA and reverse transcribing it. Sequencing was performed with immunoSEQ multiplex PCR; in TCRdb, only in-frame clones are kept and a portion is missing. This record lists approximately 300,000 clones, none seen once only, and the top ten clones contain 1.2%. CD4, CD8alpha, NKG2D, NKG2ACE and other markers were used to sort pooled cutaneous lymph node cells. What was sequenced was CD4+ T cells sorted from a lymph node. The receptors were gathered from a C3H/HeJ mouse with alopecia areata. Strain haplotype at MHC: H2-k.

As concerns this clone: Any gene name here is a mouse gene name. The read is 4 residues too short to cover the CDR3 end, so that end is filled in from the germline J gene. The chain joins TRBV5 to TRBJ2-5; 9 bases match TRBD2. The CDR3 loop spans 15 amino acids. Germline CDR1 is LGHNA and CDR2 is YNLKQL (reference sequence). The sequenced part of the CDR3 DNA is TGTGCCAGCAGCCAAGAAGGACTGGGGAGAGAC. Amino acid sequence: CASSQEGLGRD. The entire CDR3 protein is CASSQEGLGRDTQYF.

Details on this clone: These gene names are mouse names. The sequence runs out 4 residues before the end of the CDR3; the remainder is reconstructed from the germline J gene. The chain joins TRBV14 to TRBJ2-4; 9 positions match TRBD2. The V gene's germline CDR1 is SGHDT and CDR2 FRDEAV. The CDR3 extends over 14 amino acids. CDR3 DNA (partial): TGTGCCAGCAGTTTCTTGGGGGGGCTGAAC. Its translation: CASSFLGGLN. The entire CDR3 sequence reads CASSFLGGLNTLYF.

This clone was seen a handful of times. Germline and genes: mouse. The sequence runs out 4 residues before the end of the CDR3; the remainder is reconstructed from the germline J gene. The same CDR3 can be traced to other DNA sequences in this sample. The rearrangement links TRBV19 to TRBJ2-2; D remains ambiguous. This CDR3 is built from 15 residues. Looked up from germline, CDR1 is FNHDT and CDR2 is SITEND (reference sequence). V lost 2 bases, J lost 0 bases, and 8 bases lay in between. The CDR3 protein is CASSIYRANTGQLYF. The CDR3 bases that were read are TGTGCCAGCAGTATTTACAGAGCAAACACCGGG.

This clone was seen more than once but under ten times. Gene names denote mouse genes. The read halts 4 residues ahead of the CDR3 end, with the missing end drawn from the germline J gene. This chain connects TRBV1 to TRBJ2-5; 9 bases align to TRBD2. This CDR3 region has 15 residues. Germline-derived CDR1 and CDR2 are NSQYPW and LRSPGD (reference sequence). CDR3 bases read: TGCACCTGCAGTGCAGAAGGGACTGGGAGGGAC. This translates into CTCSAEGTGRD. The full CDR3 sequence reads CTCSAEGTGRDTQYF.

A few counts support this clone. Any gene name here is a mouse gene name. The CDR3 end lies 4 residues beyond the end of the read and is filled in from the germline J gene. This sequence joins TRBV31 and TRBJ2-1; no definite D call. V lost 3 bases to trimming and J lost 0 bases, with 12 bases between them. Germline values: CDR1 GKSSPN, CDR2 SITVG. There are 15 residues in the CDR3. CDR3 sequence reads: CAWSLKTSNYAEQFF. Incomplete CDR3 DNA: TGTGCCTGGAGCCTCAAGACATCTAACTATGCT.

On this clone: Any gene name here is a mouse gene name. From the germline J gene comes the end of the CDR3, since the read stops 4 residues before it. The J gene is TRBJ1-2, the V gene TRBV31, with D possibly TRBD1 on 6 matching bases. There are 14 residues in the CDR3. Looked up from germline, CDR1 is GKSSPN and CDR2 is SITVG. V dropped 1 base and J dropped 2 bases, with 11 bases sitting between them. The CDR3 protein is CAWSQWGANSDYTF. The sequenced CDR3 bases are TGTGCCTGGAGTCAGTGGGGGGCGAACTCC.

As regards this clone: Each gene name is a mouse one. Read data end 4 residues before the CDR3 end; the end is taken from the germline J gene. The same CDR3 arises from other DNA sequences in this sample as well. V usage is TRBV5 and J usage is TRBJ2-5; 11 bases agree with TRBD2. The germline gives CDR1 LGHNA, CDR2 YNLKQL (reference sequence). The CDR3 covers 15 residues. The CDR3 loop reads CASSPRTGGADTQYF. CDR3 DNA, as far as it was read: TGTGCCAGCAGCCCTCGAACTGGGGGGGCTGAC.

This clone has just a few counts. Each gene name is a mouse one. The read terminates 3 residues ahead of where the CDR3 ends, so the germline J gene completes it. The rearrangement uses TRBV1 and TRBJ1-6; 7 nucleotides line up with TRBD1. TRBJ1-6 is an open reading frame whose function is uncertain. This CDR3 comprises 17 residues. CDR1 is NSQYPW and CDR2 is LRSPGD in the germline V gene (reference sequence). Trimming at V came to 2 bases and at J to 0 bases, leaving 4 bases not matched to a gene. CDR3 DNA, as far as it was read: TGCACCTGCAGTGCAAGGACAGGAGTTTCCTATAATTCGCCC. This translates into CTCSARTGVSYNSP. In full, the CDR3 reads CTCSARTGVSYNSPLYF.

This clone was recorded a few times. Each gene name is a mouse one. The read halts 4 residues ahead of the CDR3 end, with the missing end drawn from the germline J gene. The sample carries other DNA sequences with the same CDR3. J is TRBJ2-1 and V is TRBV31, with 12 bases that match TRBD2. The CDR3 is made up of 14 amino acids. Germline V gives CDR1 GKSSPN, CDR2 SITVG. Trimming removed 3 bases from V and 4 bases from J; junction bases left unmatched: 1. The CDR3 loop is CAWSGTGGYAEQFF. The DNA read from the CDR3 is TGTGCCTGGAGCGGGACTGGGGGGTATGCT.

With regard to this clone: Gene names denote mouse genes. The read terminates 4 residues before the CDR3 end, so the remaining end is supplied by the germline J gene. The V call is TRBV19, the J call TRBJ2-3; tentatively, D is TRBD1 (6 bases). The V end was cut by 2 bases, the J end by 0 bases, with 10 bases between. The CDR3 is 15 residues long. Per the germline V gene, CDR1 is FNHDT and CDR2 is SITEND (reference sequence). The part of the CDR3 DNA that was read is TGTGCCAGCAGTATCAGGGACAATAGTGCAGAA. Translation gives CASSIRDNSAE. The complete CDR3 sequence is CASSIRDNSAETLYF. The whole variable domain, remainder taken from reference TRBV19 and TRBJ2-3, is GGIITQTPKFLIGQEGQKLTLKCQQNFNHDTMYWYRQDSGKGLRLIYYSITENDLQKGDLSEGYDASREKKSSFSLTVTSAQKNEMAVFLCASSIRDNSAETLYFGSGTRLTVL.

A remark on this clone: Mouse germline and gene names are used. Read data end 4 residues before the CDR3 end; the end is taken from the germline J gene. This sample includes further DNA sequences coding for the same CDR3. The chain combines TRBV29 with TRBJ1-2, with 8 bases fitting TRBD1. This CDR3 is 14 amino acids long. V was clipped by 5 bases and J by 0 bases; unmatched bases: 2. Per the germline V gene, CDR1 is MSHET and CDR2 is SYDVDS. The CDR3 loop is CASSPGGANSDYTF. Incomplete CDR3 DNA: TGTGCTAGCAGTCCAGGGGGCGCAAACTCC.

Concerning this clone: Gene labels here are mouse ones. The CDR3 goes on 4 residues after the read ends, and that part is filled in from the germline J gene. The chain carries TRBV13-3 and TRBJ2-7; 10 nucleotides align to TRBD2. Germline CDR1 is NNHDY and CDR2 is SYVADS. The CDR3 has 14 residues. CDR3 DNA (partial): TGTGCCAGCAGTGGGAGGACTGGGGGTTAT. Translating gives CASSGRTGGY. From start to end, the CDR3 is CASSGRTGGYEQYF.

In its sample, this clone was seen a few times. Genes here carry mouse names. CDR3 DNA (partial): TGCACCTGCAGTGCAGAATCGCCGGGACAGGGAAACTCC. Protein product: CTCSAESPGQGNS. The CDR3 in its entirety is CTCSAESPGQGNSDYTF. This chain joins TRBV1 and TRBJ1-2; 9 nucleotides match TRBD1. The read stops 4 residues short of the end of the CDR3; the missing end is completed from the germline J gene. Germline CDR1 NSQYPW, CDR2 LRSPGD (reference sequence). This CDR3 has 17 residues. The junction had 6 bases not matched to a gene; V was cut back by 0 bases and J by 1 base. The whole variable domain, filled in from reference TRBV1 and TRBJ1-2, reads VTLLEQNPRWRLVPRGQAVNLRCILKNSQYPWMSWYQQDLQKQLQWLFTLRSPGDKEVKSLPGADYLATRVTDTELRLQVANMSQGRTLYCTCSAESPGQGNSDYTFGSGTRLLVI.

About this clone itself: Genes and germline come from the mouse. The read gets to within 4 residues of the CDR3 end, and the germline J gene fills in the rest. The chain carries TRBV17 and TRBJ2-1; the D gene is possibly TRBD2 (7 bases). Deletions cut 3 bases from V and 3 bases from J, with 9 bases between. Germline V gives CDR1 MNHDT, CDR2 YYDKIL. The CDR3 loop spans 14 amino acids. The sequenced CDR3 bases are TGTGCTAGCAGTAGCCGGGGGGCCTATGCT. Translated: CASSSRGAYA. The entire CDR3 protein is CASSSRGAYAEQFF.

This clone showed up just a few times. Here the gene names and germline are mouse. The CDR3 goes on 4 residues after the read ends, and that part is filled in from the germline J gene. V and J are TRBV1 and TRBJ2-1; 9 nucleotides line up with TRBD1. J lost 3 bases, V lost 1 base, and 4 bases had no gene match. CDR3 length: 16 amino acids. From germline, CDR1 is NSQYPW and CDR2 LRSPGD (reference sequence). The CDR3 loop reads CTCSAVPGQGYAEQFF. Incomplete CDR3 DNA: TGCACCTGCAGTGCAGTACCGGGACAGGGCTATGCT.

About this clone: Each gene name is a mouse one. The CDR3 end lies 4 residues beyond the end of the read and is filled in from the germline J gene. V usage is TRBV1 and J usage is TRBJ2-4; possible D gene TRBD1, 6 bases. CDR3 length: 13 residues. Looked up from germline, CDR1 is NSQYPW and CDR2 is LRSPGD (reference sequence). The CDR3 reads CTCSAGQSNTLYF. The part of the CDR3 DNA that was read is TGCACCTGCAGTGCGGGACAATCAAAC.

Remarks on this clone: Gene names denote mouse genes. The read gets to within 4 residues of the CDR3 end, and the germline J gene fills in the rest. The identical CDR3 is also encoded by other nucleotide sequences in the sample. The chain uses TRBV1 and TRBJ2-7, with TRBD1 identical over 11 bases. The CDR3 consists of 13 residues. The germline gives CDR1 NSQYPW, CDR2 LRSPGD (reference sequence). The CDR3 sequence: CTCSGTGGHEQYF. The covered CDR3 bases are TGCACCTGCAGTGGGACAGGGGGCCAT.

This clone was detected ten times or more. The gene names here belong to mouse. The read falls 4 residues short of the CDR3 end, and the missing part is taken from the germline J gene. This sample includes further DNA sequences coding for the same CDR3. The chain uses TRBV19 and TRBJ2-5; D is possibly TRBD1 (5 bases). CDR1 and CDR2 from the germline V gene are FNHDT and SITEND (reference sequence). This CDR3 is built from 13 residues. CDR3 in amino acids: CASSPDRKDTQYF. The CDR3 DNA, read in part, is TGTGCCAGCAGTCCCGACAGAAAAGAC. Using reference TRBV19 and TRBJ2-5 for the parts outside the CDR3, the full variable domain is GGIITQTPKFLIGQEGQKLTLKCQQNFNHDTMYWYRQDSGKGLRLIYYSITENDLQKGDLSEGYDASREKKSSFSLTVTSAQKNEMAVFLCASSPDRKDTQYFGPGTRLLVL.

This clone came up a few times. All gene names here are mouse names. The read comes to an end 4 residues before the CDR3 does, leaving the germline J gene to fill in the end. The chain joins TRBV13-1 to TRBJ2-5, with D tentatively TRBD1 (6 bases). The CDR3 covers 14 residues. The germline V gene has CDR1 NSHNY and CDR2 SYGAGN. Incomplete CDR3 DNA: TGTGCCAGCAGTGATAGGGGGAAGAGAGAC. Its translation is CASSDRGKRD. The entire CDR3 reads CASSDRGKRDTQYF.

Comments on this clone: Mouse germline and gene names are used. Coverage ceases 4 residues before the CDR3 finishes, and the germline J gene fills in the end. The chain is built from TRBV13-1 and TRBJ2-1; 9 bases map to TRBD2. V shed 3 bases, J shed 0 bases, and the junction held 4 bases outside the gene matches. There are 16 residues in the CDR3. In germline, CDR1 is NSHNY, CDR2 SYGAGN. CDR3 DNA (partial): TGTGCCAGCAGTGGTGACTGGGGGAATAACTATGCT. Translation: CASSGDWGNNYA. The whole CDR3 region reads CASSGDWGNNYAEQFF.

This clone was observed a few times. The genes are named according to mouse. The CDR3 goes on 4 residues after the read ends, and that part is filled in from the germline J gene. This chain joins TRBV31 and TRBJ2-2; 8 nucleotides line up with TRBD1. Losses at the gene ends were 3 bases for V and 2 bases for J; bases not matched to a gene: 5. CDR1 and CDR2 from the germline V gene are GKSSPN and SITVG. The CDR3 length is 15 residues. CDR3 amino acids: CAWSPRQGNTGQLYF. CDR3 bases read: TGTGCCTGGAGCCCACGACAGGGGAACACCGGG. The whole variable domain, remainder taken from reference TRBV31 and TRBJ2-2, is AQTIHQWPVAEIKAVGSPLSLGCTIKGKSSPNLYWYWQATGGTLQQLFYSITVGQVESVVQLNLSASRPKDDQFILSTEKLLLSHSGFYLCAWSPRQGNTGQLYFGEGSKLTVL.

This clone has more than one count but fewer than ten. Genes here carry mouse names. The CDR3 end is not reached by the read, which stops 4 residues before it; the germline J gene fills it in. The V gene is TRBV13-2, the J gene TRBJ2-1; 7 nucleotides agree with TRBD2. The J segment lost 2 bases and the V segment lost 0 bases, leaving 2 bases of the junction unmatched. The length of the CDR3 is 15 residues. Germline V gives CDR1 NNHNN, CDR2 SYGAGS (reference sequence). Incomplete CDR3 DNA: TGTGCCAGCGGTGATGCGCTGGGGGACTATGCT. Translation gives CASGDALGDYA. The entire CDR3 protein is CASGDALGDYAEQFF.

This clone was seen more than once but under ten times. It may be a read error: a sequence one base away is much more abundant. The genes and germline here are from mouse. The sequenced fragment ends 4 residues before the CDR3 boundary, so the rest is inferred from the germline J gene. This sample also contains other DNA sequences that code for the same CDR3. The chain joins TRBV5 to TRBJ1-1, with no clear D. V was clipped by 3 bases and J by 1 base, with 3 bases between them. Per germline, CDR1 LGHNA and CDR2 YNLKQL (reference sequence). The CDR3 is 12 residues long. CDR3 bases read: TGTGCCAGCAGCCAGCAAAACACA. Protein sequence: CASSQQNT. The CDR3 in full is CASSQQNTEVFF.

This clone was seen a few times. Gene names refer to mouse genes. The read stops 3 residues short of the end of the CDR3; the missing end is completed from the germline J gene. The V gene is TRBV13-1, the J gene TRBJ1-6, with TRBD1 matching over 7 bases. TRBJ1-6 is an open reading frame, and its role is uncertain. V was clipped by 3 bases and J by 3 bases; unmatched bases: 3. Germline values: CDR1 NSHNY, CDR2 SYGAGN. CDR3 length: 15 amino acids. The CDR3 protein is CASSVGQIYNSPLYF. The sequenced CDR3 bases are TGTGCCAGCAGTGTGGGACAGATCTATAATTCGCCC.

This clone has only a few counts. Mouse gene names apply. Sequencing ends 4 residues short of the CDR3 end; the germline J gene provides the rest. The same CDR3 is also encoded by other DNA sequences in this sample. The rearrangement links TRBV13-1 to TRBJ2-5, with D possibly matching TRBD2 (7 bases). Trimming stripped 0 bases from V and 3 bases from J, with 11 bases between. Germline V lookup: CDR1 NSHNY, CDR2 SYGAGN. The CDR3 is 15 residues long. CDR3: CASSDARGAQDTQYF. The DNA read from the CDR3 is TGTGCCAGCAGTGATGCACGGGGGGCGCAAGAC.